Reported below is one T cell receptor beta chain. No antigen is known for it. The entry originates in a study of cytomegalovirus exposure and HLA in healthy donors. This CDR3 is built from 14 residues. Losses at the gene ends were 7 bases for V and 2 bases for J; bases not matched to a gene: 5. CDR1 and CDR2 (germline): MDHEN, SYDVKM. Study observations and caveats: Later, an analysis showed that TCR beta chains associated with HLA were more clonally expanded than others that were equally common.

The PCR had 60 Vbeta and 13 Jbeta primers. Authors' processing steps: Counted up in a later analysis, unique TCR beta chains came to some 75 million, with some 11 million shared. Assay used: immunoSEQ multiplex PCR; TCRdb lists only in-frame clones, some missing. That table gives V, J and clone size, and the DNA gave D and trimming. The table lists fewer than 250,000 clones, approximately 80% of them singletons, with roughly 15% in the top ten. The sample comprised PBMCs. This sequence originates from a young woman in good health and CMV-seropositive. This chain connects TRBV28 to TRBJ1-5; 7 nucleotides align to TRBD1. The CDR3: CASIPDRGNQPQHF. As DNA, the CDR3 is TGTGCCAGCATTCCAGACAGGGGCAATCAGCCCCAGCATTTT. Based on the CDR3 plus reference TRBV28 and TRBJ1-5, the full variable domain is DVKVTQSSRYLVKRTGEKVFLECVQDMDHENMFWYRQDPGLGLRLIYFSYDVKMKEKGDIPEGYSVSREKKERFSLILESASTNQTSMYLCASIPDRGNQPQHFGDGTRLSIL.